This paragraph covers one TCR beta chain sequence. The antigen is undetermined. The sample comes from a study of blood T cells in healthy people across ages. The V end was cut by 1 base, the J end by 0 bases, with 25 bases between. The CDR3 is 21 residues long. CDR1 and CDR2 (germline): MNHNS, SASEGT. General study results and limits: The fall in TCR beta diversity per million T cells was roughly linear with age. More naive CD4+ cells and higher diversity marked long-lived donors relative to aged donors.

Isolated PBMCs totaled at least 7 million in each sample. A sample-barcoded 5' primer and a J-beta primer mix were used in a second PCR of roughly 7 to 11 cycles. TCRdb independently ran MiXCR on the 5' RACE reads; one entry per CDR3 protein. This repertoire shows some 1.6 million distinct CDR3 sequences, roughly 32% found once; its top ten account for about 10%. This TCR was sampled from a woman aged 25 to 39 in good health. Sequencing was performed on blood. This chain joins TRBV6-1 and TRBJ2-1; D is possibly TRBD1 (6 bases). The CDR3 spells CASSEGKIYGKVGASYNEQFF. The DNA for the CDR3 is TGTGCCAGCAGTGAAGGGAAGATATATGGGAAGGTGGGGGCCTCCTACAATGAGCAGTTCTTC.